The 7 T cell receptor beta chains below all came from one sample that was sequenced in a study of T cell responses to AZD1222 COVID-19 vaccine. Generated by immunoSEQ multiplex PCR, the TCRdb table keeps only in-frame clones and is missing some. The sample lists some 75,000 clones; approximately 91% were seen once. The specimen was peripheral blood, collected on day 0 of AZD1222 vaccination. The receptors come from an adult in good health.

The chain couples TRBV28 to TRBJ2-5, with TRBD1 identical over 10 bases. V was pared by 8 bases and J by 4 bases, with 7 bases of the junction left unmatched. Germline V gives CDR1 MDHEN, CDR2 SYDVKM. The CDR3 consists of 14 residues. The CDR3 nucleotides read TGTGCCAGCCATAACGGACAGGGGGGAGAGACCCAGTACTTC. Translated, it gives CASHNGQGGETQYF.

This rearrangement joins TRBV19 to TRBJ2-3, with D hard to call. Trimming shortened V by 3 bases and J by 2 bases, and 9 bases separated the two germline ends. The CDR3 sequence is 14 residues long. Looked up from germline, CDR1 is LNHDA and CDR2 is SQIVND (reference sequence). CDR3 region: CASSIPRTTDTQYF. CDR3 coding DNA: TGTGCCAGTAGTATCCCTAGGACCACAGATACGCAGTATTTT.

The chain links TRBV29-1 to TRBJ2-7; TRBD2 matches 9 bases. The germline gives CDR1 SQVTM, CDR2 ANQGSEA. CDR3 length: 14 residues. The V gene end was trimmed by 5 bases and the J gene end by 3 bases; junction bases not matched to a gene: 8. The CDR3 loop is CSVTVAGVIYEQYF. For the CDR3, the DNA is TGCAGCGTTACGGTAGCGGGAGTGATCTACGAGCAGTACTTC.

The rearrangement uses TRBV6-1 and TRBJ2-7; D call uncertain. The germline gives CDR1 MNHNS, CDR2 SASEGT. The CDR3 runs to 13 residues. Trimming removed 1 base from V and 2 bases from J, with 6 bases in between. The CDR3 loop is CASSEGLPYEQYV. For the CDR3, the DNA is TGTGCCAGCAGTGAAGGCCTACCCTACGAGCAGTACGTC.

The V call is TRBV29-1, the J call TRBJ2-7; unclear D gene. The CDR3 spans 12 residues. V was trimmed by 7 bases and J by 3 bases, leaving 13 bases between them. Germline V lookup: CDR1 SQVTM, CDR2 ANQGSEA. The CDR3, as DNA: TGCAGCGCCACCACGGGCAGCTACGAGCAGTACTTC. Protein: CSATTGSYEQYF.

V and J are TRBV9 and TRBJ1-3; no clear D. Germline CDR1 and CDR2: SGDLS and YYNGEE. Trimming removed 0 bases from V and 3 bases from J, with 7 bases in between. The CDR3 sequence is 14 residues long. The CDR3 protein is CASSVGRGGNTIYF. The CDR3 nucleotides are TGTGCCAGCAGCGTAGGCCGGGGTGGAAACACCATATATTTT.

The rearrangement joins TRBV11-2 to TRBJ2-1; possibly TRBD2 for D (5 bases). This CDR3 has 11 amino acids. CDR1 and CDR2 from the germline V gene are SGHAT and FQNNGV. Between the trimmed V and J ends, which lost 6 bases and 9 bases, there was a span of 9 bases. CDR3 protein: CASSTGFEQFF. DNA of the CDR3: TGTGCCAGCAGTACGGGATTTGAGCAGTTCTTC.